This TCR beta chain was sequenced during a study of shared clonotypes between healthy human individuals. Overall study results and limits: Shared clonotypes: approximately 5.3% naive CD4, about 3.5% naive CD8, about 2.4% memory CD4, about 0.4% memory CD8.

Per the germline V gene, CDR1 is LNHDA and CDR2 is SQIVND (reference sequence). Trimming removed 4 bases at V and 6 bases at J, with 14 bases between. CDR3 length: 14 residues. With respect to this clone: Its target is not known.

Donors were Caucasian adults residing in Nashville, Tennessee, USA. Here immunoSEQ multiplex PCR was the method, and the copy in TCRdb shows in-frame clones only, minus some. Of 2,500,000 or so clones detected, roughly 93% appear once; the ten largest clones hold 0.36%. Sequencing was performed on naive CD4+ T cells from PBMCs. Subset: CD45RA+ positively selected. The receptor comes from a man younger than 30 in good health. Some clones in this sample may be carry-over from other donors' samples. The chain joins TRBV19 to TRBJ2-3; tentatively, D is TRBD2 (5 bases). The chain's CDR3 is CASSSSSSGDTQYF. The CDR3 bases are TGTGCCAGTAGTAGCTCTAGCTCTGGGGATACGCAGTATTTT.